Listed below are T cell receptor beta chains from one sample, sequenced in a study of blood T cell repertoires in COVID-19. Method: immunoSEQ multiplex PCR; TCRdb's copy keeps in-frame clones and lacks some. Of tens of thousands of clones in the sample, 83% were seen once. The specimen was peripheral blood. These receptors were collected from an elderly woman with acute or convalescent COVID-19. Both conserved end residues are part of each CDR3. A D gene is named only where the DNA matches it firmly. Size values are once, few and many counts, or a class for expanded clones, and some rows have none.

size | J | D | length | V | DNA | CDR3
. | TRBJ1-2 | . | 15 | TRBV10-3 | TGTGCCATCAGTGAGTTCGTACTCGAGAACTATGGCTACACCTTC | CAISEFVLENYGYTF
. | TRBJ2-7 | . | 11 | TRBV10-1 | TGCGCCAGCAGTACAACTAACGAGCAGTACTTC | CASSTTNEQYF
. | TRBJ1-1 | TRBD1 | 13 | TRBV7-8 | TGTGCCAGCAGCTGGACAGGTCACACTGAAGCTTTCTTT | CASSWTGHTEAFF
few | TRBJ1-6 | . | 14 | TRBV27 | TGTGCCAGCAGTTGGGGAGAGAGGAATTCACCCCTCCACTTT | CASSWGERNSPLHF
. | TRBJ2-7 | TRBD2 | 15 | TRBV3-1/TRBV3-2 | TGTGCCAGCAGTCTTAGCGGGAGGGATTCCTACGAGCAGTACTTC | CASSLSGRDSYEQYF
. | TRBJ2-5 | . | 15 | TRBV7-2 | TGTGCCAGCAGCGCCCCAGGGGTTTGGCAAGAGACCCAGTACTTC | CASSAPGVWQETQYF
. | TRBJ2-3 | TRBD1 | 14 | TRBV7-2 | TGTGCCAGCAGCCGGACAGGGAGTCCAGATACGCAGTATTTT | CASSRTGSPDTQYF
. | TRBJ2-2 | TRBD1 | 15 | TRBV27 | TGTGCCAGCGGCCGCGCAGGGGGCTTCACCGGGGAGCTGTTTTTT | CASGRAGGFTGELFF
. | TRBJ2-5 | . | 15 | TRBV7-7 | TGTGCTAGCAGCTTAGGGGAGGGGGGCGAAGAGACCCAGTACTTC | CASSLGEGGEETQYF
. | TRBJ2-1 | TRBD2 | 15 | TRBV7-3 | TGTGCCAGCAGCTTGGGACTAGCAGACTACAATGAGCAGTTCTTC | CASSLGLADYNEQFF
. | TRBJ2-4 | TRBD2 | 14 | TRBV3-1/TRBV3-2 | TGTGCCAGCAGCCCGGGGGGGGCAGAAAACATTCAGTACTTC | CASSPGGAENIQYF
. | TRBJ2-2 | . | 17 | TRBV7-3 | TGTGCCAGCAGCTTAATGGGAACTAGCATGTACACCGGGGAGCTGTTTTTT | CASSLMGTSMYTGELFF
. | TRBJ1-2 | TRBD1 | 17 | TRBV28 | TGTGCCAGCAGTTCGACCGGGACAGGGGGCGCAGGCTATGGCTACACCTTC | CASSSTGTGGAGYGYTF
. | TRBJ2-7 | TRBD2 | 15 | TRBV5-6 | TGTGCCAGCAGCTTGGACTGGACTAGCGGCTACGAGCAGTACTTC | CASSLDWTSGYEQYF
. | TRBJ2-4 | . | 15 | TRBV5-1 | TGCGCCAGCAGCTTGGATCCCGGGGCCAAAAACATTCAGTACTTC | CASSLDPGAKNIQYF